These T cell receptor beta chains were read from a single sample in a study of T cell repertoires in cytomegalovirus infection. These TCRs are of unknown antigen specificity. TCRdb recomputed calls from the reads with MiXCR, one row per CDR3 protein. This table has some 920,000 distinct CDR3 sequences, around 32% appearing once. Source: cultured CD8+ T cells from PBMCs, taken from culture after CMV antigen stimulation. These receptors originate from a human donor in good health (CMV status not recorded). Some clones in this sample may be carry-over from other donors' samples. Both conserved end residues are part of each CDR3.

j_call,v_call,cdr3_length,cdr3_aa
TRBJ2-7,TRBV6-6,13,CASCPGGTYEQYF
TRBJ2-3,TRBV7-2,16,CASSLAGTGGPDTQYF
TRBJ2-1,TRBV7-6,12,CASSQSDNGQFF
TRBJ1-1,TRBV4-1,15,CASSQDWRMDTEAFF
TRBJ1-1,TRBV4-1,16,CASSQAGTGLNTEAFF
TRBJ2-1,TRBV11-2,13,CASSLVPSNEQFF
TRBJ1-6,TRBV12-5,16,CASGLGSTGPNSPLHF
TRBJ1-1,TRBV2,11,CASRGTGGAFF
TRBJ1-1,TRBV7-9,14,CASNTDRSSSEAFF
TRBJ2-3,TRBV15,16,CATCRRIATTPDTQYF
TRBJ1-2,TRBV6-2/TRBV6-3,15,CASSPDKGPLGGYTF
TRBJ1-6,TRBV7-2,17,CASSLAGRGARGSPLHF
TRBJ2-5,TRBV4-2,16,CASSQDWQARWETQYF
TRBJ1-6,TRBV7-6,18,CASSLARQGVAHNSPLHF
TRBJ1-1,TRBV6-5,14,CASSYQGADTEAFF
TRBJ2-3,TRBV11-2,16,CASSVASGGFTDTQYF
TRBJ1-2,TRBV6-5,14,CASSYRIPNYGYTF
TRBJ2-7,TRBV11-2,13,CASTDRGLYEQYF
TRBJ1-1,TRBV4-3,16,CASSQDPQGTNTEAFF
TRBJ1-5,TRBV9,15,CASSVGQGRGQPQHF
TRBJ1-5,TRBV25-1,14,CASSPGGGTQSQHF
TRBJ2-5,TRBV7-7,17,CASSLSSGGPYQETQYF